The 30 T cell receptor beta chains reported below all come from one sample, sequenced in a study of blood T cells in healthy people across ages. Using a J-beta primer mix together with a sample-barcoded 5' primer, a second PCR was run for about 7 to 12 cycles. TCRdb re-derived calls from the 5' RACE reads in MiXCR, one entry per CDR3 protein. The data contain about 510,000 distinct CDR3 sequences, about 28% of them singletons. The same data also contributed to another study, on T cells of mothers and their children.

Sequenced sample: blood. These receptor sequences come from a boy aged 2 to 9 in good health.

This clonotype has just a few counts. The chain uses TRBV4-3 and TRBJ2-7; the D is unclear. Between the trimmed V and J ends, which lost 0 bases and 1 base, there was a span of 10 bases. CDR1 and CDR2 from the germline V gene are LGHNA and YSLEER. The CDR3 totals 15 residues. CDR3 bases: TGCGCCAGCAGCCAAGAGGAGACTGGGTCCTACGAGCAGTACTTC. This encodes CASSQEETGSYEQYF.

The chain combines TRBV25-1 with TRBJ2-1; D may correspond to TRBD1 or TRBD2 (5 bases each). Trimming removed 7 bases from V and 6 bases from J, with 13 bases in between. This CDR3 has 13 amino acids. Looked up from germline, CDR1 is MGHDK and CDR2 is SYGVNS. The CDR3 sequence: CASMRGGGNEQFF. In DNA form, the CDR3 reads TGTGCCAGCATGAGGGGTGGGGGCAATGAGCAGTTCTTC.

CDR3 DNA sequence: TGCGCCAGCAGGAATGACTTACTCTACGAGCAGTACTTC. Residues: CASRNDLLYEQYF. The chain combines TRBV5-1 with TRBJ2-7; D unclear. The CDR3 is 13 residues long. In germline, CDR1 is SGHRS, CDR2 YFSETQ. The ends were cut back, 5 bases at V and 3 bases at J, with 12 bases in the middle. The full variable domain, its missing parts supplied by reference TRBV5-1 and TRBJ2-7, is KAGVTQTPRYLIKTRGQQVTLSCSPISGHRSVSWYQQTPGQGLQFLFEYFSETQRNKGNFPGRFSGRQFSNSRSEMNVSTLELGDSALYLCASRNDLLYEQYFGPGTRLTVT.

This chain connects TRBV7-2 to TRBJ2-7, with 9 nucleotides matching TRBD2. V lost 5 bases, J lost 3 bases, and 11 bases stayed unmatched. The CDR3 spans 16 residues. From germline, CDR1 is SGHTA and CDR2 FQGNSA. DNA of the CDR3: TGTGCCAGCAGCCAAAAGGGGGCGGGAGGGGGCTACGAGCAGTACTTC. It specifies CASSQKGAGGGYEQYF.

This clonotype was counted a few times. The chain combines TRBV6-4 with TRBJ1-2; D might be TRBD1 (5 bases). CDR3 length: 15 residues. V was shortened by 2 bases and J by 4 bases, with 14 bases between the two germline ends. CDR1 is MRHNA, CDR2 SNTAGT, per germline. CDR3 protein: CASSDGGETGYGYTF. The CDR3 DNA follows: TGTGCCAGCAGTGACGGAGGGGAGACGGGCTATGGCTACACCTTC.

The rearrangement uses TRBV12-3 or TRBV12-4 and TRBJ2-3; no reliable D call. The length of the CDR3 is 13 residues. Deletions cut 2 bases from V and 5 bases from J, with 8 bases between. CDR3 sequence (DNA): TGTGCCAGCAGTTTAAGGTCGGTAGATACGCAGTATTTT. Translated, it gives CASSLRSVDTQYF.

This clonotype showed up just a few times. The chain recombines TRBV20-1 with TRBJ1-2; D call uncertain. CDR1 and CDR2 (germline): DFQATT, SNEGSKA (reference sequence). The CDR3 runs to 11 residues. The V end lost 1 base, the J end lost 7 bases, and 7 bases lay between the germline ends. The CDR3 reads CSARALRGYTF. CDR3 DNA sequence: TGCAGTGCTAGAGCTCTGCGTGGCTACACCTTC.

The chain links TRBV6-2 or TRBV6-3 to TRBJ2-6; D unresolved. The germline V gene encodes CDR1 MNHEY and CDR2 SVGEGT. Trimming took off 2 bases at V and 0 bases at J, with 8 bases between the two ends. CDR3 length: 16 amino acids. This CDR3 is CASSYIASSGANVLTF. The CDR3 bases are TGTGCCAGCAGTTACATAGCCTCCTCTGGGGCCAACGTCCTGACTTTC.

Only a few counts were recorded for this clonotype. V is TRBV29-1 and J is TRBJ2-5, with TRBD2 matching over 7 bases. CDR3 size: 14 residues. Germline V lookup: CDR1 SQVTM, CDR2 ANQGSEA. Trimming cost V 7 bases and J 3 bases; bases outside gene matches: 11. The chain's CDR3 is CSAGPGTTKETQYF. CDR3 bases: TGCAGCGCCGGCCCCGGGACTACCAAAGAGACCCAGTACTTC. Based on the CDR3 plus reference TRBV29-1 and TRBJ2-5, the full variable domain is SAVISQKPSRDICQRGTSLTIQCQVDSQVTMMFWYRQQPGQSLTLIATANQGSEATYESGFVIDKFPISRPNLTFSTLTVSNMSPEDSSIYLCSAGPGTTKETQYFGPGTRLLVL.

The genes are TRBV5-1 and TRBJ1-6; D remains unclear. The CDR3 totals 14 residues. Germline-derived CDR1 and CDR2 are SGHRS and YFSETQ. The V gene lost 1 base and the J gene lost 5 bases, with 7 bases spanning the gap. CDR3: CASSLSADNSPLHF. CDR3 bases: TGCGCCAGCAGCTTGTCCGCAGATAATTCACCCCTCCACTTT.

This clonotype has a handful of counts. The chain uses TRBV5-1 and TRBJ2-5, with a tentative D call TRBD1 (6 bases). The germline V gene has CDR1 SGHRS and CDR2 YFSETQ. The CDR3 length is 13 residues. V lost 9 bases to trimming and J lost 2 bases, with 14 bases between them. The CDR3 nucleotides read TGCGCCACCACAGGGTCTGATCAAGAGACCCAGTACTTC. Amino acid sequence: CATTGSDQETQYF.

In this sample, this clonotype turned up a few times. The genes are TRBV12-5 and TRBJ2-2, with a weak D call TRBD1 (6 bases). This CDR3 has 16 residues. With 2 bases removed from V and 4 bases from J, the gap between germline ends came to 14 bases. Germline V CDR1 and CDR2: LGHNT, FRNRAP. CDR3 protein: CASGLTSQGTTGELFF. CDR3 nucleotides: TGTGCTAGTGGTTTGACCTCACAGGGTACCACCGGGGAGCTGTTTTTT.

V and J are TRBV11-2 and TRBJ2-3, with 7 bases identical to TRBD1. CDR3 length: 17 amino acids. J lost 6 bases, V lost 1 base, and 13 bases had no gene match. The germline V gene has CDR1 SGHAT and CDR2 FQNNGV. The CDR3 reads CASSLASGQVPRDTQYF. The DNA of the CDR3 is TGTGCCAGCAGCTTAGCCTCAGGACAGGTCCCTCGGGATACGCAGTATTTT.

The rearrangement links TRBV20-1 to TRBJ2-5; TRBD2 matches at 9 bases. The V and J ends lost 2 bases and 4 bases, in that order; junction bases with no gene match: 2. The CDR3 is 13 residues long. Looked up from germline, CDR1 is DFQATT and CDR2 is SNEGSKA (reference sequence). DNA for the CDR3: TGCAGTGCTAGAAGACTAGCGGTAGAGACCCAGTACTTC. Its protein product is CSARRLAVETQYF.

This clonotype has ten or more counts. One end of the junction is discordant with germline, which a read error may explain. The CDR3 sequence: CASSPRGTGELFF. As DNA, the CDR3 is TGTGCCAGCAGCCCGAGGGGAACCGGGGAGCTGTTTTTT. The chain links TRBV5-1 to TRBJ2-2; D is tentatively TRBD1 or TRBD2 (5 bases each). The germline V gene has CDR1 SGHRS and CDR2 YFSETQ. This CDR3 comprises 13 residues.

The rearrangement uses TRBV5-1 and TRBJ2-5; maybe TRBD1 (5 bases). With the DNA end fitting TRBJ2-1 better, the J assignment may be wrong. The CDR3 runs 15 residues. Germline V gives CDR1 SGHRS, CDR2 YFSETQ. The CDR3 loop reads CASSLGTNLGNEQFF. The CDR3 region has the DNA TGCGCCAGCAGCTTGGGGACAAATCTCGGCAATGAGCAGTTCTTC.

The chain has TRBV11-2 and TRBJ1-3; no clear D. CDR3 size: 16 residues. Germline values: CDR1 SGHAT, CDR2 FQNNGV. The ends were cut back, 1 base at V and 0 bases at J, with 10 bases in the middle. CDR3 sequence reads: CASSLVAVSSGNTIYF. The DNA of the CDR3 is TGTGCCAGCAGCTTAGTGGCAGTAAGCTCTGGAAACACCATATATTTT.

This clonotype was counted a few times. The chain has TRBV30 and TRBJ2-7; TRBD2 is a possible D gene (5 bases). The J call may be mistaken, given a closer DNA end match to TRBJ2-1. The germline gives CDR1 GTSNPN, CDR2 SVGIG (reference sequence). The CDR3 is 10 residues long. In DNA form, the CDR3 reads TGTGCCTGCCGGGGTTTTGAGCAGTTCTTC. Translating gives CACRGFEQFF.

Only a few counts were recorded for this clonotype. V gene TRBV30 combines with J gene TRBJ2-7, with D unclear. CDR1 and CDR2 (germline): GTSNPN, SVGIG (reference sequence). Between the trimmed V and J ends, which lost 5 bases and 0 bases, there was a span of 8 bases. The CDR3 runs 12 residues. CDR3 in amino acids: CAWARISYEQYF. CDR3 sequence (DNA): TGTGCCTGGGCGCGGATCTCCTACGAGCAGTACTTC.

This clonotype was found many times. The rearrangement uses TRBV25-1 and TRBJ2-5; the match to TRBD1 covers 11 bases. The CDR3 covers 13 residues. V gave up 6 bases and J gave up 5 bases; unmatched junction bases: 2. The germline CDR1 and CDR2 sequences are MGHDK and SYGVNS. CDR3 sequence: CASRDRGLETQYF. DNA of the CDR3: TGTGCCAGCAGGGACAGGGGGCTGGAGACCCAGTACTTC.

This clonotype was recorded a few times. The chain recombines TRBV4-1 with TRBJ2-5, with D hard to call. The germline V gene has CDR1 MGHRA and CDR2 YSYEKL. Trimming pared 3 bases from V and 5 bases from J, leaving 10 bases between. The CDR3 spans 13 residues. The CDR3 here is CASSQLTLETQYF. The CDR3 coding sequence is TGCGCCAGCAGCCAGTTGACTTTGGAGACCCAGTACTTC.

This clonotype was observed a few times. This chain links TRBV12-3 or TRBV12-4 with TRBJ2-5; tentatively, D is TRBD2 (5 bases). The DNA end is a closer match to TRBJ2-1, so the J assignment may be wrong. The CDR3 covers 11 residues. The CDR3 nucleotides are TGTGCCAGCAGCCGACGGGGAGAGCAGTTCTTC. It specifies CASSRRGEQFF.

The gene calls are TRBV7-9 and TRBJ1-1; D gene ambiguous. The V and J ends lost 5 bases and 3 bases respectively, with 13 bases between them. This CDR3 comprises 14 residues. Germline CDR1 and CDR2: SEHNR and FQNEAQ (reference sequence). CDR3 nucleotide sequence: TGTGCCAGCAGCCCTGCCTTTTTCGACACTGAAGCTTTCTTT. The encoded protein is CASSPAFFDTEAFF. The variable domain in full, with the rest retrieved from reference TRBV7-9 and TRBJ1-1, is DTGVSQNPRHKITKRGQNVTFRCDPISEHNRLYWYRQTLGQGPEFLTYFQNEAQLEKSRLLSDRFSAERPKGSFSTLEIQRTEQGDSAMYLCASSPAFFDTEAFFGQGTRLTVV.

The rearrangement uses TRBV4-3 and TRBJ2-7, with D uncertain. V shed 1 base and J shed 4 bases, with 8 bases lying between them. The CDR3 spans 13 residues. Germline V gene sequence: CDR1 LGHNA, CDR2 YSLEER. The CDR3 region has the DNA TGCGCCAGCAGCCAAGGTATCGCGTACGAGCAGTACTTC. Its protein product is CASSQGIAYEQYF.

This clonotype was counted ten times or more. This rearrangement joins TRBV21-1 to TRBJ1-4. TRBV21-1 is given as a pseudogene. CDR3 size: 17 residues. The CDR3 region has the DNA TGTGCCAGCAGCAAAGCCTGGACCTACCAGACTGACGAAAAACTGTTTTTT. The encoded protein is CASSKAWTYQTDEKLFF.

As DNA, the CDR3 is TGTGCCAGCAGCGTAGACCCTGGGACTAGCTTAGGCGAGCAGTACTTC. It is translated as CASSVDPGTSLGEQYF. This chain links TRBV9 with TRBJ2-7, with 9 bases fitting TRBD2. Germline CDR1 SGDLS, CDR2 YYNGEE. The CDR3 has 16 residues. V lost 0 bases, J lost 6 bases, and 10 bases stayed unmatched.

This sequence joins TRBV20-1 and TRBJ2-3; D may correspond to TRBD1 or TRBD2 (5 bases each). CDR3 size: 16 residues. Germline loops: CDR1 DFQATT, CDR2 SNEGSKA (reference sequence). V lost 4 bases, J lost 2 bases, and 19 bases lay in between. The CDR3 region is CSAILYGTPVTDTQYF. Here the CDR3 DNA reads TGCAGTGCTATATTATACGGGACCCCGGTCACAGATACGCAGTATTTT.

The chain combines TRBV2 with TRBJ2-7; 14 bases are shared with TRBD2. Gene TRBJ2-1 matches the end of the DNA better, so the J call may be wrong. The CDR3 extends over 16 amino acids. Germline V lookup: CDR1 SNHLY, CDR2 FYNNEI. In DNA, the CDR3 is TGTGCCAGCAGGGGACTAGCGGGGGAACGCTACAATGAGCAGTTCTTC. This translates into CASRGLAGERYNEQFF.

There are a few counts of this clonotype. J is TRBJ1-4 and V is TRBV5-4, with D unresolved. CDR3 length: 16 amino acids. V gave up 4 bases and J gave up 5 bases, with 18 bases separating them. Per the germline V gene, CDR1 is SGHNT and CDR2 is YYREEE (reference sequence). CDR3 sequence (DNA): TGTGCCAGCAGCCGGCGGGCCGACAACTTCAATGAAAAACTGTTTTTT. Its translation: CASSRRADNFNEKLFF.

This clonotype was recorded a few times. DNA of the CDR3: TGTGCCAGCAGTCCACCTACGACAGGCCTAGCCAAAAACATTCAGTACTTC. As protein: CASSPPTTGLAKNIQYF. V is TRBV2 and J is TRBJ2-4; tentatively, D is TRBD1 (6 bases). The CDR3 runs 17 residues. Looked up from germline, CDR1 is SNHLY and CDR2 is FYNNEI. Trimming took off 5 bases at V and 0 bases at J, with 17 bases between the two ends.